Listed here are 4 T cell receptor beta chains from one sample, sequenced in a study of neurological immune-mediated disorders (dated by TCRdb to about 2019). Library method: 5' RACE. TCRdb records Illumina HiSeq 2500 as the sequencer. The public sequencing data were trimmed at Q25 with fastp and processed into clonotypes with MiXCR by TCRdb, which kept only in-frame beta chains. Rows matching on CDR3 protein sequence are summarized as one entry with the most common DNA and genes. Recorded for this sample are around 68,000 distinct CDR3 sequences; over 4% of them occurred a single time. The top ten constitute around 2.7% of the sample. What was sequenced was PBMCs. The receptors come from a man aged 45-65 years with multiple sclerosis.

This clonotype occurred many times. The chain employs TRBV20-1 and TRBJ2-3; 12 bases agree with TRBD2. V gave up 5 bases and J gave up 4 bases; unmatched junction bases: 7. Germline V gene lookup returns CDR1 DFQATT and CDR2 SNEGSKA (reference sequence). CDR3 length equals 15 residues. CDR3: CSAGLAGGLADTQYF. The CDR3 DNA reads TGCAGTGCTGGTCTAGCGGGGGGGTTGGCAGATACGCAGTATTTT.

This clonotype was seen many times. The V and J genes are TRBV6-5 and TRBJ1-3, with D uncertain. Trimming pared 6 bases from V and 3 bases from J, leaving 15 bases between. The CDR3 spans 15 residues. The germline V gene has CDR1 MNHEY and CDR2 SVGAGI. For the CDR3, the DNA is TGTGCCAGCAGCCCGGGATACAGTTTTGGAAACACCATATATTTT. It codes for CASSPGYSFGNTIYF.

This clonotype has a count of ten or more. This chain connects TRBV4-1 to TRBJ2-4; D remains ambiguous. With 0 bases removed from V and 0 bases from J, the gap between germline ends came to 6 bases. CDR1 is MGHRA, CDR2 YSYEKL, per germline. The CDR3 sequence is 15 residues long. CDR3 protein: CASSQEGSAKNIQYF. The CDR3 nucleotides are TGCGCCAGCAGCCAAGAAGGTTCAGCCAAAAACATTCAGTACTTC.

This clonotype was seen at least ten times. The rearrangement links TRBV7-6 to TRBJ2-7; D is ambiguous. The CDR3 runs to 11 residues. With 5 bases removed from V and 7 bases from J, the gap between germline ends came to 9 bases. CDR1 and CDR2 (germline): SGHVS, FNYEAQ. The CDR3: CASSTRREQYV. The CDR3 DNA follows: TGTGCCAGCAGCACCCGGCGGGAGCAGTACGTC.